The T cell receptor (beta chain) under discussion was sequenced for a study of control samples from healthy donors and cancer patients. This clone was detected once. There are 17 residues in the CDR3. Per the germline V gene, CDR1 is KGHSH and CDR2 is LQKENI. V was trimmed by 3 bases and J by 0 bases, leaving 12 bases between them. Produced via immunoSEQ multiplex PCR; TCRdb's table is partial and in-frame only. This sample has more than 95,000 clones; 80% to 90% occur once, and the top ten carry about 1%. The sample taken for sequencing was PBMCs. This chain links TRBV18 with TRBJ2-6; no reliable D call. The TCR sequence derives from a woman aged 45-65 years with colorectal cancer. The CDR3 loop reads CASSPGAIRSGANVLTF. The CDR3, as DNA: TGTGCCAGCTCACCTGGAGCCATACGCTCTGGGGCCAACGTCCTGACTTTC.